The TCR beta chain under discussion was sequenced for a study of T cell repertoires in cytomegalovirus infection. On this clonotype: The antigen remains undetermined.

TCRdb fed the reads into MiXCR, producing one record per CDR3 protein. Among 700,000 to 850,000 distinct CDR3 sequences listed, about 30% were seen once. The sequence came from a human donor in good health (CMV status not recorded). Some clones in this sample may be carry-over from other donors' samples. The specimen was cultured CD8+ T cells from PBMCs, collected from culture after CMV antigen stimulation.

The CDR3 bases are TGTGCCACCAGTGCCCCTAGGGTTGAGGTAGATACGCAGTATTTT. Its protein product is CATSAPRVEVDTQYF. V and J are TRBV24-1 and TRBJ2-3; D not certain. Trimming took off 5 bases at V and 5 bases at J, with 16 bases between the two ends. Germline CDR1 is KGHDR and CDR2 is SFDVKD. The CDR3 loop spans 15 amino acids.